These 20 T cell receptor beta chains share one sample of origin, sequenced in a study of identical twins. Each CDR3 protein is one row after TCRdb ran MiXCR on the 5' RACE reads. The repertoire holds about 690,000 distinct CDR3 sequences, with around 6% as singletons. The sequenced sample consisted of naive T cells sorted from blood. The receptors shown here come from a man aged 18 to 29 in good health.

This clonotype was picked up a small number of times. CDR3 protein: CASSLFPDYGYTF. CDR3 in DNA: TGTGCCAGCAGTTTATTCCCAGACTATGGCTACACCTTC. This chain links TRBV12-3 or TRBV12-4 with TRBJ1-2; D is undetermined. There are 13 residues in the CDR3. V was clipped by 2 bases and J by 3 bases, with 7 bases between them.

This clonotype was recorded at least ten times. This chain joins TRBV5-1 and TRBJ1-6, with D unresolved. The CDR3 loop spans 13 amino acids. The V end was cut by 1 base, the J end by 7 bases, with 6 bases between. Germline V CDR1 and CDR2: SGHRS, YFSETQ. The CDR3 protein is CASSLSRNSPLHF. DNA of the CDR3: TGCGCCAGCAGCTTGTCGAGAAATTCACCCCTCCACTTT.

This clonotype was detected many times. This chain joins TRBV5-1 and TRBJ2-1; 8 nucleotides match TRBD2. After removal of 4 bases from V and 5 bases from J, the junction contained 11 bases not matched to a gene. The CDR3 has 16 amino acids. Germline CDR1 SGHRS, CDR2 YFSETQ. CDR3 protein: CASSPAPSGGHNEQFF. CDR3 nucleotides: TGCGCCAGCAGCCCAGCACCGAGCGGGGGTCACAATGAGCAGTTCTTC.

Ten or more counts support this clonotype. The chain employs TRBV29-1 and TRBJ1-4, with 11 bases matching TRBD1. Germline values: CDR1 SQVTM, CDR2 ANQGSEA. With 1 base clipped from V and 8 bases from J, the junction kept 3 bases outside the gene matches. The CDR3 is 14 amino acids. Here the CDR3 DNA reads TGCAGCGTTGAAGGCGGACAGGGGGCGGAAAAACTGTTTTTT. This gives the protein CSVEGGQGAEKLFF.

In its sample, this clonotype was seen many times. This chain links TRBV7-9 with TRBJ2-1; D remains unclear. V was cut by 1 base and J by 3 bases, with 10 bases left in between. The CDR3 has 15 amino acids. Looked up from germline, CDR1 is SEHNR and CDR2 is FQNEAQ (reference sequence). The CDR3 spells CASSLVSRSYNEQFF. The CDR3 DNA reads TGTGCCAGCAGCTTAGTTAGCAGAAGCTACAATGAGCAGTTCTTC.

The V call is TRBV7-9, the J call TRBJ1-5, with a tentative D call TRBD1 (6 bases). The CDR3 spans 13 residues. Germline CDR1 SEHNR, CDR2 FQNEAQ (reference sequence). V lost 3 bases, J lost 15 bases, and 18 bases lay in between. Here the CDR3 reads CASSLAVGDIRHF. The CDR3, as DNA: TGTGCCAGCAGCTTGGCAGTGGGGGACATCCGGCATTTT.

This clonotype showed up many times. The V gene is TRBV29-1, the J gene TRBJ2-5; TRBD2 is a possible D gene (6 bases). CDR3 length: 13 amino acids. Between the trimmed V and J ends, which lost 3 bases and 5 bases, there was a span of 13 bases. In germline, CDR1 is SQVTM, CDR2 ANQGSEA. CDR3 nucleotide sequence: TGCAGCGTTGACGGCAGGGCGGGGGAGACCCAGTACTTC. It yields the protein CSVDGRAGETQYF.

In its sample, this clonotype was seen a few times. The genes are TRBV11-2 and TRBJ2-5, with TRBD1 identical over 9 bases. The CDR3 extends over 18 amino acids. Trimming removed 1 base from V and 5 bases from J; junction bases left unmatched: 14. The germline gives CDR1 SGHAT, CDR2 FQNNGV. The CDR3 region is CASSLVDSWPGQGETQYF. CDR3 in DNA: TGTGCCAGCAGCTTAGTGGACAGCTGGCCGGGACAGGGCGAGACCCAGTACTTC.

The V call is TRBV6-1, the J call TRBJ1-2, with D tentatively TRBD1 (5 bases). The CDR3 totals 14 residues. Between the trimmed V and J ends, which lost 4 bases and 6 bases, there was a span of 15 bases. The germline V gene has CDR1 MNHNS and CDR2 SASEGT. CDR3 sequence (DNA): TGTGCCAGCAGTGCAATCGGGACGGGGAATGGCTACACCTTC. Translation: CASSAIGTGNGYTF.

This chain uses TRBV12-3 or TRBV12-4 with TRBJ1-2; tentatively, D is TRBD1 (5 bases). The length of the CDR3 is 14 residues. V lost 5 bases and J lost 6, with 16 bases in between. CDR3 loop: CASSPSGGSDGYTF. CDR3 DNA sequence: TGTGCCAGCAGTCCCTCGGGGGGATCAGATGGCTACACCTTC.

This clonotype was counted many times. J is TRBJ2-7 and V is TRBV5-1; 7 bases map to TRBD1. The germline V gene encodes CDR1 SGHRS and CDR2 YFSETQ. This CDR3 is 14 amino acids long. V trimming: 3 bases; J trimming: 3 bases; junction bases outside the gene matches: 6. CDR3 coding DNA: TGCGCCAGCAGCTCCCGGGACAGACTCTACGAGCAGTACTTC. Amino acids: CASSSRDRLYEQYF.

The chain uses TRBV6-1 and TRBJ2-7, with 7 nucleotides matching TRBD2. V gave up 6 bases and J gave up 0 bases; unmatched junction bases: 8. Germline V CDR1 and CDR2: MNHNS, SASEGT. The length of the CDR3 is 15 residues. Here the CDR3 DNA reads TGTGCCAGCAGCCTTAGCGGGTGGAGCTCCTACGAGCAGTACGTC. Translation: CASSLSGWSSYEQYV.

Ten or more counts support this clonotype. The genes are TRBV12-3 or TRBV12-4 and TRBJ2-7, with a tentative D call TRBD1 (6 bases). V was trimmed by 3 bases and J by 4 bases, leaving 16 bases between them. This CDR3 region has 15 residues. Here the CDR3 DNA reads TGTGCCAGCAGTTTTATTGGACAGTTACCTTACGAGCAGTACTTC. This sequence encodes CASSFIGQLPYEQYF.

This clonotype appeared many times. V is TRBV7-2 and J is TRBJ2-1; perhaps TRBD2 as D (7 bases). Germline V gene lookup returns CDR1 SGHTA and CDR2 FQGNSA. This CDR3 is built from 15 residues. V lost 2 bases to trimming and J lost 8 bases, with 16 bases between them. The CDR3 loop reads CASSLQAGARYEQFF. CDR3 sequence (DNA): TGTGCCAGCAGCTTACAGGCGGGGGCTCGATATGAGCAGTTCTTC.

This clonotype was seen many times. This chain uses TRBV20-1 with TRBJ2-2; a possible D gene is TRBD2 (5 bases). The CDR3 loop spans 14 amino acids. V was clipped by 6 bases and J by 1 base, with 12 bases between them. Germline V gene sequence: CDR1 DFQATT, CDR2 SNEGSKA (reference sequence). For the CDR3, the DNA is TGCAGTGCGTCGGACTTCTTGAACACCGGGGAGCTGTTTTTT. This gives the protein CSASDFLNTGELFF.

This clonotype has at least ten counts. The chain joins TRBV7-2 to TRBJ2-7; no clear D. V lost 6 bases to trimming and J lost 1 base, with 13 bases between them. The CDR3 sequence is 14 residues long. Germline values: CDR1 SGHTA, CDR2 FQGNSA. The CDR3 DNA follows: TGTGCCAGCAGTGAGTCCAGCAGTTCCTACGAGCAGTACTTC. It specifies CASSESSSSYEQYF.

In its sample, this clonotype was seen many times. The chain recombines TRBV5-1 with TRBJ2-1, with D possibly matching TRBD2 (6 bases). Trimming shortened V by 4 bases and J by 12 bases, and 11 bases separated the two germline ends. The CDR3 contains 11 residues. Germline V lookup: CDR1 SGHRS, CDR2 YFSETQ. CDR3 DNA sequence: TGCGCCAGCAGCCTGGAGGGTAGGCAGTTCTTC. Amino acid sequence: CASSLEGRQFF.

V usage is TRBV6-2 or TRBV6-3 and J usage is TRBJ1-1; tentatively, D is TRBD1 (5 bases). Per the germline V gene, CDR1 is MNHEY and CDR2 is SVGEGT. Trimming pared 3 bases from V and 7 bases from J, leaving 15 bases between. The CDR3 length is 14 residues. The CDR3 DNA sequence: TGTGCCAGCAGTTATTCTCACTCCCAGGGTGAAGCTTTCTTT. As protein: CASSYSHSQGEAFF.

This clonotype came up a few times. This chain joins TRBV19 and TRBJ2-1, with a possible D match to TRBD2 (6 bases). CDR1 and CDR2 from the germline V gene are LNHDA and SQIVND (reference sequence). CDR3 length: 16 residues. Trimming took 3 bases from V and 4 from J, leaving 16 bases between them. CDR3 sequence reads: CASSIGAGLEYNEQFF. CDR3 nucleotide sequence: TGTGCCAGTAGTATCGGTGCGGGACTCGAATACAATGAGCAGTTCTTC.

This clonotype was seen a handful of times. This CDR3 is CASSHTGIDIQYF. For the CDR3, the DNA is TGCGCCAGCAGCCATACAGGGATAGACATTCAGTACTTC. This chain uses TRBV4-3 with TRBJ2-4, with a weak D call TRBD1 (6 bases). CDR3 length: 13 amino acids. The V gene lost 3 bases and the J gene lost 8 bases, with 11 bases spanning the gap. Germline V gene data show CDR1 as LGHNA and CDR2 as YSLEER.